The 4 T cell receptor beta chains below all came from one sample that was sequenced in a study of blood T cell repertoires in COVID-19. The method was immunoSEQ multiplex PCR; TCRdb's version includes in-frame clones alone and lacks a portion of them. The sample has around 260,000 clones; around 84% are singletons. The sequenced material came from peripheral blood. The source is a woman aged 60-75 years with COVID-19, enrolled during active disease.

The chain recombines TRBV12-5 with TRBJ1-2; 7 positions agree with TRBD1. Germline-derived CDR1 and CDR2 are LGHNT and FRNRAP. The V gene end was trimmed by 5 bases and the J gene end by 3 bases; junction bases not matched to a gene: 12. CDR3 size: 16 residues. The CDR3 region is CASGPHRRGHHYGYTF. Here the CDR3 DNA reads TGTGCTAGTGGTCCACATCGGAGGGGGCATCACTATGGCTACACCTTC.

This clone appeared a single time. This chain uses TRBV7-2 with TRBJ2-5, with D possibly matching TRBD1 (6 bases). The CDR3 consists of 15 residues. Germline V gives CDR1 SGHTA, CDR2 FQGNSA. V gave up 5 bases and J gave up 1 base, with 14 bases separating them. CDR3 protein: CASSAQTGTQETQYF. The CDR3 nucleotides are TGTGCCAGCAGCGCCCAGACAGGCACCCAAGAGACCCAGTACTTC.

This sequence joins TRBV6-5 and TRBJ1-1; possible D gene TRBD1, 5 bases. The CDR3 has 13 residues. The V gene's germline CDR1 is MNHEY and CDR2 SVGAGI. The ends were cut back, 7 bases at V and 5 bases at J, with 14 bases in the middle. The CDR3 nucleotides read TGTGCCAGCACTCGGGCAGGGCGGACTGAAGCTTTCTTT. Amino acids: CASTRAGRTEAFF.

The rearrangement joins TRBV5-1 to TRBJ2-2; 7 bases agree with TRBD2. Losses at the gene ends were 0 bases for V and 2 bases for J; bases not matched to a gene: 4. Germline values: CDR1 SGHRS, CDR2 YFSETQ. This CDR3 region has 16 residues. CDR3 coding DNA: TGCGCCAGCAGCTTGGCCGGGGGGTATAACACCGGGGAGCTGTTTTTT. Encoded protein: CASSLAGGYNTGELFF.